The T cell receptor beta chain described here comes from a study of blood T cells in healthy people across ages. At least ten counts were recorded for this clonotype. A J-beta primer mix and a sample-barcoded 5' primer were used in a second PCR of about 6 to 12 cycles. TCRdb processed the 5' RACE reads anew with MiXCR; each CDR3 protein has one entry. The sample contains some 1.4 million distinct CDR3 sequences, around two fifths of which appear only once. J was trimmed by 8 bases and V by 5 bases; bases with no gene match: 10. CDR3 length: 15 residues. The chain couples TRBV12-3 or TRBV12-4 to TRBJ2-3; 10 bases agree with TRBD2. The receptor comes from a woman aged 18-29 years in good health. Source material: blood. CDR3 nucleotides: TGTGCCAGCAGTCTTAAGCGGGGGGGCCCGACTACGCAGTATTTT. It is translated as CASSLKRGGPTTQYF.